These 15 T cell receptor beta chains were all obtained from the same sample, sequenced in a study of T cells expressing NK-cell markers. TCRdb re-called the 5' RACE reads and gives one entry per CDR3 protein, without DNA. The record lists roughly 450,000 distinct CDR3 sequences, of which the ten most abundant hold roughly 1.4%. The material sequenced was blood T cells: a sorted CD56 or NKG2C T cell subset, CD4+ or CD8+ T cells, or bulk PBMC T cells (not recorded which). The receptors come from a woman aged 45-65 years in good health.

The rearrangement links TRBV12-3 or TRBV12-4 to TRBJ1-5; TCRdb picks TRBD1, but there is no DNA to check that call. CDR3 length equals 15 residues. CDR3 sequence reads: CASRATGGGNQPQHF.

The chain is built from TRBV5-1 and TRBJ2-7; TCRdb selects TRBD2, and the lack of DNA leaves this call unchecked. Germline V gives CDR1 SGHRS, CDR2 YFSETQ. The CDR3 totals 15 residues. The CDR3 loop is CASSRRGASSYEQYF.

This sequence joins TRBV3-1 and TRBJ2-4; TCRdb indicates TRBD1, and absent DNA this call remains unverified. In germline, CDR1 is LGHDT, CDR2 YNNKEL (reference sequence). The CDR3 is 16 residues long. CDR3 amino acids: CASSAGTELAKNIQYF.

J is TRBJ2-3 and V is TRBV10-2; absent DNA, TCRdb's TRBD2 call cannot be checked. Per the germline V gene, CDR1 is WSHSY and CDR2 is SAAADI. The CDR3 covers 16 residues. The CDR3 region is CASSLTSGGTTDTQYF.

The chain is built from TRBV2 and TRBJ2-1; the D call from TCRdb, TRBD2, cannot be confirmed without DNA. There are 17 residues in the CDR3. The germline V gene encodes CDR1 SNHLY and CDR2 FYNNEI. CDR3: CASSELAGKSSYNEQFF.

The V and J genes are TRBV20-1 and TRBJ2-7; TCRdb picks TRBD1, but there is no DNA to check that call. Germline loops: CDR1 DFQATT, CDR2 SNEGSKA (reference sequence). The CDR3 is made up of 16 amino acids. CDR3 region: CSARGLSGLPGGEQYF.

The CDR3 loop reads CSVLVLSPEQFF. The gene calls are TRBV29-1 and TRBJ2-1; TCRdb lists TRBD2, though no DNA is available to test this call. The CDR3 has 12 residues. CDR1 and CDR2 (germline): SQVTM, ANQGSEA.

This chain connects TRBV7-9 to TRBJ1-4. Germline CDR1 SEHNR, CDR2 FQNEAQ (reference sequence). This CDR3 is built from 15 residues. The CDR3 is CASSPRESTNEKLFF. Full variable domain (remainder filled in from reference TRBV7-9 and TRBJ1-4): DTGVSQNPRHKITKRGQNVTFRCDPISEHNRLYWYRQTLGQGPEFLTYFQNEAQLEKSRLLSDRFSAERPKGSFSTLEIQRTEQGDSAMYLCASSPRESTNEKLFFGSGTQLSVL.

The chain links TRBV29-1 to TRBJ2-5. The CDR3 has 13 residues. Germline V gene data show CDR1 as SQVTM and CDR2 as ANQGSEA. CDR3 sequence reads: CSVPMGIQETQYF.

The chain couples TRBV12-3 or TRBV12-4 to TRBJ2-7; TCRdb returns TRBD1, unconfirmable since there is no DNA. CDR3 length: 14 amino acids. CDR3 amino acids: CASRGGLSEGEQYF.

This chain joins TRBV5-1 and TRBJ2-6; as DNA is missing, the TRBD1 call by TCRdb cannot be tested. The length of the CDR3 is 16 residues. Germline V CDR1 and CDR2: SGHRS, YFSETQ. CDR3 amino acids: CATQDGGLWGANVLTF.

This chain uses TRBV18 with TRBJ1-2; TCRdb proposes TRBD1, but this gene call is untestable without DNA. CDR3 length equals 13 residues. Germline V CDR1 and CDR2: KGHSH, LQKENI. The CDR3 protein is CASSTSQGNGYTF.

The J gene is TRBJ2-1, the V gene TRBV7-3; TCRdb lists TRBD2, though no DNA is available to test this call. This CDR3 is 18 amino acids long. The V gene's germline CDR1 is SGHTA and CDR2 FQGTGA. The CDR3 loop is CASSLLAGPSSSYNEQFF.

CDR3 region: CASGGRDRDTQYF. The chain couples TRBV2 to TRBJ2-3; TCRdb's D call, TRBD1, is unchecked because there is no DNA. The CDR3 contains 13 residues. Germline CDR1 reads SNHLY; CDR2 reads FYNNEI.

The chain employs TRBV2 and TRBJ2-2; TCRdb names TRBD1, which stays unverified in the absence of DNA. Germline CDR1 SNHLY, CDR2 FYNNEI. This CDR3 region has 15 residues. CDR3 residues: CASKRTIANTGELFF.